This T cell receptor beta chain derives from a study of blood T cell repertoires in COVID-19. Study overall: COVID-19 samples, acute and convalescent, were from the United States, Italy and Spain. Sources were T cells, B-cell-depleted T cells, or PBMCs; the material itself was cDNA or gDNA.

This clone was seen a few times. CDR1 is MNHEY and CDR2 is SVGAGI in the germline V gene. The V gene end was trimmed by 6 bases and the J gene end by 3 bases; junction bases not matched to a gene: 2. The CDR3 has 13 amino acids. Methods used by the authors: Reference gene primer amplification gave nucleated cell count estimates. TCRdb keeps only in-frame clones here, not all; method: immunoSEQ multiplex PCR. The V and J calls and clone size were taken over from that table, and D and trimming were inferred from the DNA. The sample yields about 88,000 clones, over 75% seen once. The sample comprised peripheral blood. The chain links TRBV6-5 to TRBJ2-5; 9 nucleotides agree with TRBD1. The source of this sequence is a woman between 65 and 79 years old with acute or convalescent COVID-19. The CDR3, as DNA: TGTGCCAGCAGCGGACAGGGGAAAGAGACCCAGTACTTC. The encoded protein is CASSGQGKETQYF.